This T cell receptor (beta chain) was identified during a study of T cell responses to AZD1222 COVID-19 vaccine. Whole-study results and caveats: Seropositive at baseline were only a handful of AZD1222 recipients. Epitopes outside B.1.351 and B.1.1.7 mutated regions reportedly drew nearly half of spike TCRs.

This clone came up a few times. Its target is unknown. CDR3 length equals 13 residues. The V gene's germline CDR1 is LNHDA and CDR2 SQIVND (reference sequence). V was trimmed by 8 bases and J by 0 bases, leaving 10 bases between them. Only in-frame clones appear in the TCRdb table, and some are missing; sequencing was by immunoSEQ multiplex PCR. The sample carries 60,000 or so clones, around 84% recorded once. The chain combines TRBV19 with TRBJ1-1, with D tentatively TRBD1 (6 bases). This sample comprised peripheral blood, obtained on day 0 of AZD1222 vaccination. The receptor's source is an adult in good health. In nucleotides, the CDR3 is TGTGCCAGTCAGGACAGATTGAACACTGAAGCTTTCTTT. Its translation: CASQDRLNTEAFF.